The 9 T cell receptor beta chains in this list originate from one sample, sequenced in a study of identical twins. TCRdb used MiXCR to reprocess the 5' RACE reads, holding one entry per CDR3 protein. This sample carries 300,000 or so distinct CDR3 sequences, roughly 8.6% of them seen once, and the ten largest clones take around 7.1%. These data were also filed under a second study, of yellow fever vaccine responses in identical twins.

The sequencing sample was made of CD8+ T cells sorted from blood. The receptors come from a woman between 18 and 30 years old in good health.

The chain carries TRBV27 and TRBJ2-7, with D tentatively TRBD1 (5 bases). The CDR3 has 14 amino acids. Germline CDR1 reads MNHEY; CDR2 reads SMNVEV (reference sequence). Trimming took off 2 bases at V and 3 bases at J, with 11 bases between the two ends. Here the CDR3 DNA reads TGTGCCAGCAGTTTACAGGGAACGAACTACGAGCAGTACTTC. Amino acids: CASSLQGTNYEQYF.

This clonotype occurred a few times. V and J are TRBV7-3 and TRBJ2-7; D ambiguous. The CDR3 extends over 15 amino acids. Germline V gives CDR1 SGHTA, CDR2 FQGTGA. Deletions cut 5 bases from V and 1 base from J, with 15 bases between. The CDR3 coding sequence is TGTGCCAGCAGCCTTTACGCCGGTCCTTCCTACGAGCAGTACTTC. Residues: CASSLYAGPSYEQYF.

Notes on this clonotype: This could be a read error, since a much larger clone is one nucleotide away. The chain carries TRBV28 and TRBJ2-3, with 7 bases matching TRBD1. CDR1 and CDR2 from the germline V gene are MDHEN and SYDVKM. J gave up 4 bases and V 5 bases, and 9 bases lay outside the gene matches. This CDR3 spans 15 amino acids. CDR3 DNA sequence: TGTGCCAGCAGTGAAAAGGGGGCGTGGGCAGATACGCAGTATTTT. It specifies CASSEKGAWADTQYF.

This clonotype was seen ten or more times. This CDR3 is CASSFPTSPSSYEQYF. CDR3 DNA sequence: TGTGCCAGCAGTTTCCCCACTTCTCCCAGCTCCTACGAGCAGTACTTC. The chain uses TRBV28 and TRBJ2-7; no clear D gene. The V and J ends lost 3 bases and 0 bases respectively, with 15 bases between them. Germline CDR1 reads MDHEN; CDR2 reads SYDVKM. The length of the CDR3 is 16 residues.

This clonotype has at least ten counts. The chain uses TRBV28 and TRBJ1-1; no firm D call. The CDR3 spans 11 residues. The germline CDR1 and CDR2 sequences are MDHEN and SYDVKM. V was shortened by 6 bases and J by 4 bases, with 6 bases between the two germline ends. The CDR3 nucleotides read TGTGCCAGCAGCACACCCACTGAAGCTTTCTTT. Residues: CASSTPTEAFF.

This chain joins TRBV6-1 and TRBJ1-1, with 8 bases aligning to TRBD1. This CDR3 has 15 amino acids. J lost 0 bases, V lost 3 bases, and 3 bases had no gene match. CDR1 is MNHNS, CDR2 SASEGT, per germline. CDR3 sequence reads: CASSEYRGLNTEAFF. CDR3 coding DNA: TGTGCCAGCAGTGAGTACAGGGGGTTGAACACTGAAGCTTTCTTT.

A few counts support this clonotype. The CDR3 DNA sequence: TGCGCCCAGTGGACAGAGGATTCACCCCTCCACTTT. This encodes CAQWTEDSPLHF. The chain uses TRBV4-1 and TRBJ1-6, with D tentatively TRBD1 (6 bases). From germline, CDR1 is MGHRA and CDR2 YSYEKL. This CDR3 is 12 amino acids long. V was clipped by 11 bases and J by 8 bases, with 13 bases between them.

A few counts support this clonotype. The rearrangement joins TRBV11-2 to TRBJ2-7; 8 positions match TRBD1. After removal of 2 bases from V and 4 bases from J, the junction contained 4 bases not matched to a gene. CDR1 is SGHAT and CDR2 is FQNNGV in the germline V gene. The CDR3 covers 14 residues. The CDR3 sequence is CASSLPDRDYEQYF. CDR3 coding DNA: TGTGCCAGCAGCTTACCGGACAGGGATTACGAGCAGTACTTC.

About this clonotype itself: Germline is not matched at one junction end, which may reflect a read error. The rearrangement joins TRBV30 to TRBJ2-1, with D hard to call. CDR1 is GTSNPN and CDR2 is SVGIG in the germline V gene (reference sequence). The CDR3 totals 11 residues. CDR3 bases: TGTGCTCAGAGCTCCTCCAATGAGCAGTTCTTC. Its translation: CAQSSSNEQFF.